The clone carrying this TCR beta chain was seen only a few times. Its antigen remains unknown. The data were taken from a study of shared clonotypes between healthy human individuals. Splitting of each subset's genomic DNA was done evenly across several immunoSEQ plates. The input for sorted-subset replicate PCRs was approximately 200 ng DNA, some 28,000 T cell genomes. Original data processing: ImmunoSEQ output lacked quality scores and full-length reads, limiting matched filtering. The protocol was immunoSEQ multiplex PCR, while the TCRdb copy is restricted to in-frame clones and leaves out a portion. D and trimming come from the DNA, and the V and J calls and clone size come from that table. Among about 1 million clones listed, around four fifths were seen once. The V gene's germline CDR1 is SGHTA and CDR2 FQGNSA. This CDR3 region has 13 residues. Between the trimmed V and J ends, which lost 0 bases and 5 bases, there was a span of 7 bases.

Study-level results: Naive CD4 clonotypes were shared across a handful of donors at about 5%.

The chain combines TRBV7-2 with TRBJ1-1, with no clear D. This TCR came from a man aged 18-30 years in good health. Sequencing was done on a sample of memory CD4+ T cells sorted from blood. Regarding subset: CD45RA-negative fraction. DNA of the CDR3: TGTGCCAGCAGCTTAGCGACGGGAACTGAAGCTTTCTTT. Amino acids: CASSLATGTEAFF.